The clone carrying this T cell receptor (beta chain) turned up a few times. Its antigen is currently unknown. This record comes from a study of regulatory T cells in long-lasting Graves disease. Points from the study as a whole: Investigators studied peripheral blood only, not thyroid tissue. Authors noted too few samples as a limitation.

The TCR beta library used iRepertoire HTBI primers with Arm-PCR amplification of CDR3. TCRdb independently ran MiXCR on the multiplex PCR reads; one entry per CDR3 protein. This sample has 360,000 or so distinct CDR3 sequences, with approximately 12% found just once. Time point defined: newly diagnosed GD, antithyroid drugs for less than 3 months. PBMC RNA served as the TCR library source. The CDR3 sequence is 17 residues long. V was pared by 6 bases and J by 1 base, with 22 bases between. CDR1 is DFQATT, CDR2 SNEGSKA, per germline (reference sequence). The same sample was also studied in work on T cells in Graves' hyperthyroidism and ophthalmopathy.

The chain uses TRBV20-1 and TRBJ2-1, with D perhaps assigned TRBD1 or TRBD2 (6 bases each). This receptor was obtained from a woman under 30 with Graves disease. Source: peripheral blood mononuclear cells (PBMCs), taken at new diagnosis, from a patient treated with antithyroid drugs. The CDR3 coding sequence is TGCAGTGCCAGGGTAGGGGGGTTTTTTTGGTCCTACAATGAGCAGTTCTTC. Translated: CSARVGGFFWSYNEQFF.